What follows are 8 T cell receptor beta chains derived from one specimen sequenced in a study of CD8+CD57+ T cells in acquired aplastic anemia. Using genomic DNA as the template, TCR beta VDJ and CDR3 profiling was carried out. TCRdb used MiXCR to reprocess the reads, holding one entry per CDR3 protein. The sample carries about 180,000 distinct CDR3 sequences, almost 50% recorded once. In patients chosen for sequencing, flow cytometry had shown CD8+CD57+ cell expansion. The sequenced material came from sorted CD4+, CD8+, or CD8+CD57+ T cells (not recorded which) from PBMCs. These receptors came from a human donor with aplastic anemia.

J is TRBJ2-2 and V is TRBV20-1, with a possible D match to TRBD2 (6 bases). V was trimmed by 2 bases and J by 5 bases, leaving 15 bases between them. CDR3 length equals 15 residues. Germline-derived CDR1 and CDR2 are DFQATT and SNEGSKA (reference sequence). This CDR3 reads CSARKDGGPTGELFF. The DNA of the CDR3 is TGCAGTGCTAGAAAGGACGGGGGACCAACCGGGGAGCTGTTTTTT.

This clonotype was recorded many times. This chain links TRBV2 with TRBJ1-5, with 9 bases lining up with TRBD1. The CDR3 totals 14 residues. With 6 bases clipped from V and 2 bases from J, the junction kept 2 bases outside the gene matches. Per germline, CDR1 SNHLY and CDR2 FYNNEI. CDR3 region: CASSRDRGNQPQHF. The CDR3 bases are TGTGCCAGCAGCCGGGACAGGGGCAATCAGCCCCAGCATTTT.

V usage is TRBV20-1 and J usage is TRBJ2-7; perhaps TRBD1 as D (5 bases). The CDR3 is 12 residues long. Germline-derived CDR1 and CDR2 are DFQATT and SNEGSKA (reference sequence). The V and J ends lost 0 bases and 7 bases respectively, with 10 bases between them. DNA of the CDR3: TGCAGTGCTAGAGAACAAGACAGAGAGCAGTACTTC. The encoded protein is CSAREQDREQYF.

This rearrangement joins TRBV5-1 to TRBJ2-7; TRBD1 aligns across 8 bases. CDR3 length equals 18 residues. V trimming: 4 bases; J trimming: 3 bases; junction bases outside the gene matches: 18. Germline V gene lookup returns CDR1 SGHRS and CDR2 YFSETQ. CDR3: CASSRGTGALNGFYEQYF. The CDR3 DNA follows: TGCGCCAGCAGCCGCGGGACAGGTGCTCTCAATGGGTTCTACGAGCAGTACTTC. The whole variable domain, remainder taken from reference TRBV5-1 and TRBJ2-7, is KAGVTQTPRYLIKTRGQQVTLSCSPISGHRSVSWYQQTPGQGLQFLFEYFSETQRNKGNFPGRFSGRQFSNSRSEMNVSTLELGDSALYLCASSRGTGALNGFYEQYFGPGTRLTVT.

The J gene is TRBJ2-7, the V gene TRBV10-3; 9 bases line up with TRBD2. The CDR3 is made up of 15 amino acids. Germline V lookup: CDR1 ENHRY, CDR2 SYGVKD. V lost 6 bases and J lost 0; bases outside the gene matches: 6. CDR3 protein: CAIRPFSGSSYEQYF. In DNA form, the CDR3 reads TGTGCCATCAGGCCGTTTAGCGGGAGCTCCTACGAGCAGTACTTC.

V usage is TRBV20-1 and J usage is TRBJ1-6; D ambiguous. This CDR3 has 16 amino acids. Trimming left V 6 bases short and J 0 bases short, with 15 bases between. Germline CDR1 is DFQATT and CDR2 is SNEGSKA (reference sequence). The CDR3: CSARHTTSSYNSPLHF. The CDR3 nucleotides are TGCAGTGCCAGACACACCACGAGCTCCTATAATTCACCCCTCCACTTT.

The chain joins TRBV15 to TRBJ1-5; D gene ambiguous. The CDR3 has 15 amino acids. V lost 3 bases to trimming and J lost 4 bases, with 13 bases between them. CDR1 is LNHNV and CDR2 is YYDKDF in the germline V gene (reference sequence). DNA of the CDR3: TGTGCCACCAGCAGGGGGAGGTCTGGAAATCAGCCCCAGCATTTT. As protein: CATSRGRSGNQPQHF.

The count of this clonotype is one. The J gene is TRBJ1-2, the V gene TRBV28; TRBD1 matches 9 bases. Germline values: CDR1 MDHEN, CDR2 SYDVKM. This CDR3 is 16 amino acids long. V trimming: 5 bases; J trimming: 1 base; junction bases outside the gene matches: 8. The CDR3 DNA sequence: TGTGCCAGCAGTGACCTGACAGGGGGAGTTAACTATGGCTACACCTTC. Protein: CASSDLTGGVNYGYTF.